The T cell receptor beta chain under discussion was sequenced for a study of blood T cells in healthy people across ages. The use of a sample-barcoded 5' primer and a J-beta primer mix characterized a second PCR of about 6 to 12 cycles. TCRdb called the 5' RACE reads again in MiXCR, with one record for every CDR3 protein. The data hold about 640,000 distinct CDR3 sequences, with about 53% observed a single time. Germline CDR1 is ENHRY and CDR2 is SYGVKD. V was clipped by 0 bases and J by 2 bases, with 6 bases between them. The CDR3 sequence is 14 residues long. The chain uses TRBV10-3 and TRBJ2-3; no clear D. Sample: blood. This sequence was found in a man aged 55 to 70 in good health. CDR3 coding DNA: TGTGCCATCAGTGAGTCGGCGCACACAGATACGCAGTATTTT. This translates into CAISESAHTDTQYF.